The rows below give T cell receptor beta chains drawn from one sample of a study of T cells in Graves' hyperthyroidism and ophthalmopathy. From the multiplex PCR reads, TCRdb called clonotypes with MiXCR, one entry per CDR3 protein. The table lists 350,000 to 400,000 distinct CDR3 sequences, approximately 15% of them singletons, with about 11% in the top ten. Source material: blood. The receptor set was obtained from a woman aged 60-75 years with Graves' hyperthyroidism. CDR3s include the opening cysteine and the closing phenylalanine or tryptophan. The D gene is left open where the match is weak.

J | D | V | CDR3
TRBJ2-1 | TRBD2 | TRBV5-1 | CASRTSGTISEQFF
TRBJ2-1 | - | TRBV7-9 | CASSLGATREQFF
TRBJ2-3 | TRBD2 | TRBV12-3/TRBV12-4 | CASSQLAGGIDTQYF
TRBJ1-2 | TRBD1 | TRBV7-9 | CASSSGDRGLGYTF
TRBJ2-1 | - | TRBV5-1 | CASSFGTRNYNEQFF
TRBJ2-2 | - | TRBV18 | CASSPNPAGNTGELFF
TRBJ2-1 | - | TRBV7-3 | CASSLTGSKTYNEQFF
TRBJ2-4 | - | TRBV20-1 | CSARDQGGAKNIQYF
TRBJ2-1 | - | TRBV5-1 | CASSLERGGELSNEQFF
TRBJ1-2 | - | TRBV10-3 | CAISESAGTNYGYTF
TRBJ1-1 | TRBD1 | TRBV6-1 | CASRPDRWGDTEAFF
TRBJ2-1 | - | TRBV5-5 | CASSLGQDSYNEQFF
TRBJ2-6 | - | TRBV2 | CASSGTLSSGANVLTF
TRBJ2-1 | - | TRBV2 | CASRSGPSGNEQFF
TRBJ2-7 | TRBD2 | TRBV18 | CASSPSSGRPRPYEQYF
TRBJ1-1 | - | TRBV30 | CACRLGSNTEAFF
TRBJ2-3 | - | TRBV5-4 | CASSFRRRSSTDTQYF
TRBJ1-6 | - | TRBV5-1 | CASSHHRGESSYNSPLHF
TRBJ2-1 | - | TRBV6-1 | CASSLAALAPYNEQFF
TRBJ1-1 | TRBD1 | TRBV2 | CASIVDREGGTEAFF
TRBJ1-1 | - | TRBV20-1 | CSGVGPNTEAFF
TRBJ2-1 | - | TRBV11-1 | CASSLGRGRYNEQFF
TRBJ2-1 | - | TRBV10-1 | CASSELTGAYNEQFF
TRBJ2-1 | - | TRBV2 | CASRIYNEQFF
TRBJ2-5 | - | TRBV27 | CASSFGRSETQYF
TRBJ1-2 | TRBD1 | TRBV5-5 | CASRSPGQGFGYTF
TRBJ2-7 | - | TRBV3-1 | CASSLAQGEQYF
TRBJ2-1 | TRBD1 | TRBV28 | CASCAGTEYNEQFF
TRBJ1-1 | - | TRBV7-3 | CASSLRSRGGNTEAFF
TRBJ2-5 | - | TRBV7-6 | CASSGRVETQYF
TRBJ2-5 | - | TRBV18 | CASSPQGDRYQETQYF
TRBJ2-3 | - | TRBV3-1 | CASSQDPLPSRTSTDTQYF
TRBJ2-5 | - | TRBV7-3 | CASSYSSGETQYF
TRBJ2-5 | TRBD1 | TRBV29-1 | CSVAGTGQESQYF
TRBJ2-7 | - | TRBV19 | CASSPSSVRTYEQYF
TRBJ1-1 | TRBD1 | TRBV24-1 | CATNQKDRVTEAFF
TRBJ2-2 | TRBD1 | TRBV12-3/TRBV12-4 | CASSFGTGGELFF
TRBJ2-1 | TRBD2 | TRBV3-1 | CASSPGTSGSRNEQFF
TRBJ2-1 | - | TRBV5-1 | CASSWAGESNEQFF
TRBJ2-3 | - | TRBV4-1 | CASSQDPGGRIDTQYF
TRBJ2-1 | - | TRBV7-7 | CASSNPGDNEQFF
TRBJ2-7 | TRBD2 | TRBV29-1 | CSVGRVAGAKQYF
TRBJ2-7 | - | TRBV5-1 | CASSLEGRVYEQYF
TRBJ2-1 | - | TRBV19 | CASSPCDRYNEQFF
TRBJ2-1 | - | TRBV11-2 | CASSYAAREQFF
TRBJ2-2 | TRBD1 | TRBV5-1 | CASSPLDRAEELFF
TRBJ2-3 | TRBD2 | TRBV19 | CASEDNAGGKDTQYF
TRBJ2-2 | TRBD2 | TRBV27 | CASSPGGLKGLDPTRAGELFF
TRBJ1-3 | - | TRBV27 | CASSLSGEDTIYF
TRBJ1-5 | - | TRBV10-3 | CAISEENNQPQHF
TRBJ1-5 | - | TRBV7-9 | CASSLAAWGASNQPQHF
TRBJ1-4 | TRBD1 | TRBV5-1 | CASSPGTASEKLFF
TRBJ2-1 | TRBD1 | TRBV7-2 | CASSEGQGTSNEQFF
TRBJ1-4 | TRBD1 | TRBV19 | CASSFGRGRTNEKLFF
TRBJ2-3 | - | TRBV10-3 | CAISPRSSSDSTDTQYF